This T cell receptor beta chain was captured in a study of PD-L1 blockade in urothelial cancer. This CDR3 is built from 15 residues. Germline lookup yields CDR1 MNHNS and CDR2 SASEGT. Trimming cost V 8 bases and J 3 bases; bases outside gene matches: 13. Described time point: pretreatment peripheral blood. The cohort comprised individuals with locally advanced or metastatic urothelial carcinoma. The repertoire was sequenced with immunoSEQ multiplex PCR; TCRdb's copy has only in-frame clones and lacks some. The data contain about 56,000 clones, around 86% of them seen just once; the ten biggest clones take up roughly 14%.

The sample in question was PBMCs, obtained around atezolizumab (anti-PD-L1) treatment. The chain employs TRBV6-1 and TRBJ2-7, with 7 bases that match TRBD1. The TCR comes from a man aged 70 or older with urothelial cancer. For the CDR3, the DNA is TGTGCCAGCCGTCGGTCCGGGACAGACAACTACGAGCAGTACTTC. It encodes CASRRSGTDNYEQYF.